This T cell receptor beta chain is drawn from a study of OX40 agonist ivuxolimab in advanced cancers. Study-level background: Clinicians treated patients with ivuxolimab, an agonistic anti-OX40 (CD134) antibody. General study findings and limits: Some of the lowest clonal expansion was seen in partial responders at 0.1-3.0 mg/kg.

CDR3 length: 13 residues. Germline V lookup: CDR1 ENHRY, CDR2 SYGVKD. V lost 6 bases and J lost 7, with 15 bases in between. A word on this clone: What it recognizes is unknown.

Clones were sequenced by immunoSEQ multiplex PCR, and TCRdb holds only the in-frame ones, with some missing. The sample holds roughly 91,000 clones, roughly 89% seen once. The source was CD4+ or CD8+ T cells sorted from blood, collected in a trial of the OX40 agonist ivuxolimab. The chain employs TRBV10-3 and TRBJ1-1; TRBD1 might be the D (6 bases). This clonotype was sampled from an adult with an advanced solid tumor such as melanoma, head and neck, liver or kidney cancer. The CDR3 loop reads CAIRPGGLVEAFF. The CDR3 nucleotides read TGTGCCATCAGGCCTGGGGGCCTTGTTGAAGCTTTCTTT.